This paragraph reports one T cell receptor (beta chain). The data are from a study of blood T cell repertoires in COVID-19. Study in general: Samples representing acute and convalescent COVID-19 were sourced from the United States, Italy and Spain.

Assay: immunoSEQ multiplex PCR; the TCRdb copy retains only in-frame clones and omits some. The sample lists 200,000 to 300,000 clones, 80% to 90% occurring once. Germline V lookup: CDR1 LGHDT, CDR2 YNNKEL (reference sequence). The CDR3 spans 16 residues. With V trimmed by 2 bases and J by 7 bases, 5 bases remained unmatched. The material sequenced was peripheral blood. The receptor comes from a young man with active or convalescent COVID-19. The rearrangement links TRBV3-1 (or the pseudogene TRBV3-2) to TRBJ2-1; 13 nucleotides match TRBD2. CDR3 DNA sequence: TGTGCCAGCAGCCAACTCGGGACTAGCGGGGTGAATGAGCAGTTCTTC. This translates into CASSQLGTSGVNEQFF.